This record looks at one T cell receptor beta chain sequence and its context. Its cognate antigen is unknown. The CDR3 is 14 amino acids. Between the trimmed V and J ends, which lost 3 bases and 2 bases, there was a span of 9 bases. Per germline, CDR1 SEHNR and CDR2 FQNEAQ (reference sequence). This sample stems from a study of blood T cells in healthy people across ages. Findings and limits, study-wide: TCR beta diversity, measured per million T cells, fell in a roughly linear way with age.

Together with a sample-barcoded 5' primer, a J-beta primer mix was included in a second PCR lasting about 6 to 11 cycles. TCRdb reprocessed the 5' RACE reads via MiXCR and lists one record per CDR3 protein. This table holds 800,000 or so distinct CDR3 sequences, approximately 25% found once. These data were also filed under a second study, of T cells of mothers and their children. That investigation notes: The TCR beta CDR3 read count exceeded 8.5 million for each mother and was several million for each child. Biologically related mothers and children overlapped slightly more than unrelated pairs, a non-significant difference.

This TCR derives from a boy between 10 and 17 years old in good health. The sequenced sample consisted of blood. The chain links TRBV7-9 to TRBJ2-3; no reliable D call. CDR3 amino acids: CASSFAFNTDTQYF. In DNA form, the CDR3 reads TGTGCCAGCAGCTTTGCTTTCAACACAGATACGCAGTATTTT.